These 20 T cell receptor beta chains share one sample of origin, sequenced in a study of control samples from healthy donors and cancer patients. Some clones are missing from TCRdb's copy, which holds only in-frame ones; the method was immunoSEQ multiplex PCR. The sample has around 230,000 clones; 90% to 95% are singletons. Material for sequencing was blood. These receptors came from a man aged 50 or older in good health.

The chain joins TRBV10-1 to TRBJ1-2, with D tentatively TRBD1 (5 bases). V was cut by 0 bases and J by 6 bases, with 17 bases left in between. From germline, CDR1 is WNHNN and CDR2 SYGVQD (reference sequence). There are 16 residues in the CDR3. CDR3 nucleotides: TGCGCCAGCAGTGAGTCCTGGGACTCCGCCCGGCATGGCTACACCTTC. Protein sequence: CASSESWDSARHGYTF.

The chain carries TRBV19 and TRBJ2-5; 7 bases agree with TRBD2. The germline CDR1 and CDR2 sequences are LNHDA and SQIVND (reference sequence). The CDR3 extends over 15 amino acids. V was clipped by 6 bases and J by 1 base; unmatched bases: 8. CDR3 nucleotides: TGTGCCAGTAGAGTATTGGGGGGGGGCCAAGAGACCCAGTACTTC. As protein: CASRVLGGGQETQYF.

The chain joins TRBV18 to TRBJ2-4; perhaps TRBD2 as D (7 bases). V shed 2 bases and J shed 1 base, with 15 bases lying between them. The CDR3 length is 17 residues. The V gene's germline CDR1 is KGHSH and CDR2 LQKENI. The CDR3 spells CASSPRGGEAAKNIQYF. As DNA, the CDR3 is TGTGCCAGCTCACCAAGAGGGGGGGAGGCGGCCAAAAACATTCAGTACTTC.

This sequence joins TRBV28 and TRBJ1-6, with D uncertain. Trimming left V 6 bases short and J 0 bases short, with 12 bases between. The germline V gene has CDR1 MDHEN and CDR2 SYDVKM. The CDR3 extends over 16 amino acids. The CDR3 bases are TGTGCCAGCAGCCCCCAGAGGAGCTCCTATAATTCACCCCTCCACTTT. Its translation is CASSPQRSSYNSPLHF.

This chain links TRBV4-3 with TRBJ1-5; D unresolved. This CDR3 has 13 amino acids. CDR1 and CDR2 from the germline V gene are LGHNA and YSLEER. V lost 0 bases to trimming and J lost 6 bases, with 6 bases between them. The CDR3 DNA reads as TGCGCCAGCAGCCAAGATCCTTTTCAGCCCCAGCATTTT. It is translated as CASSQDPFQPQHF.

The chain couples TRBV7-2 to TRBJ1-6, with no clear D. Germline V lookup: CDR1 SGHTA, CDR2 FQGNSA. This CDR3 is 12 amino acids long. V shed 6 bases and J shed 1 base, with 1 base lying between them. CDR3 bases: TGTGCCAGCAGTTCCTATAATTCACCCCTCCACTTT. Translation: CASSSYNSPLHF.

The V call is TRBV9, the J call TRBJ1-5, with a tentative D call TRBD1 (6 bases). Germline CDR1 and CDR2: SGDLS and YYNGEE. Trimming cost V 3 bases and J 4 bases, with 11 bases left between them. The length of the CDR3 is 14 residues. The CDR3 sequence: CASSGGARNQPQHF. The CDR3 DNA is TGTGCCAGCAGCGGGGGGGCACGGAATCAGCCCCAGCATTTT.

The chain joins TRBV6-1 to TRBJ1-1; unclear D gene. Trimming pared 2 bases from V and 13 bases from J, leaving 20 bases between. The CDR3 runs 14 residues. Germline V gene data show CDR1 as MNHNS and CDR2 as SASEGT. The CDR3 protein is CASSETYTPLSRFF. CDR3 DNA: TGTGCCAGCAGTGAAACATATACCCCTTTATCCCGTTTCTTT.

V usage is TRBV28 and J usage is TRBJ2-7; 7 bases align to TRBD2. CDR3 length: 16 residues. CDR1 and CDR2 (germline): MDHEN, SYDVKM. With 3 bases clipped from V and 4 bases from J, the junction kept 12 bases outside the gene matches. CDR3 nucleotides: TGTGCCAGCAGTTTCGGGTCCGGGGAGGGGATTTACGAGCAGTACGTC. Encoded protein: CASSFGSGEGIYEQYV.

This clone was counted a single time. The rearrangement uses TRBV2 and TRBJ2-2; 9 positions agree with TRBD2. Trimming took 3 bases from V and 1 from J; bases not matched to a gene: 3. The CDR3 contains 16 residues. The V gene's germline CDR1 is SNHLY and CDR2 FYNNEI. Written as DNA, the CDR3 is TGTGCCAGCAGTGATAGCGGGGGTCTGAACACCGGGGAGCTGTTTTTT. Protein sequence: CASSDSGGLNTGELFF. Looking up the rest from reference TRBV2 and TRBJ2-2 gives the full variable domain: EPEVTQTPSHQVTQMGQEVILRCVPISNHLYFYWYRQILGQKVEFLVSFYNNEISEKSEIFDDQFSVERPDGSNFTLKIRSTKLEDSAMYFCASSDSGGLNTGELFFGEGSRLTVL.

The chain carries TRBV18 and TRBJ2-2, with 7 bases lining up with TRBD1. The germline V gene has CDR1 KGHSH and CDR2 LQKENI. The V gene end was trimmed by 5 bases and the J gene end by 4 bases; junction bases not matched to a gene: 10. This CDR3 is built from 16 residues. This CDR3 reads CASSTLMAGGTGELFF. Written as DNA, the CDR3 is TGTGCCAGCTCAACTCTAATGGCAGGGGGCACCGGGGAGCTGTTTTTT.

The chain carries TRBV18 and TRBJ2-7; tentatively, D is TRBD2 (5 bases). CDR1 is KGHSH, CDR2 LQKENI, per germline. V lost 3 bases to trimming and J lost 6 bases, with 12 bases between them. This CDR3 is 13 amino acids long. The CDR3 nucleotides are TGTGCCAGCTCACCTTCTCCGGGGTTCGAGCAGTACGTC. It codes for CASSPSPGFEQYV.

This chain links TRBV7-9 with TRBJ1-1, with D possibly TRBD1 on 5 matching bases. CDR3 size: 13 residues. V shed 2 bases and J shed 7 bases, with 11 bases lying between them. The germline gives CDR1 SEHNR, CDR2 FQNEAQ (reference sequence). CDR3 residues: CASSLFGTVEAFF. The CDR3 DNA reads TGTGCCAGCAGCTTATTCGGGACCGTTGAAGCTTTCTTT.

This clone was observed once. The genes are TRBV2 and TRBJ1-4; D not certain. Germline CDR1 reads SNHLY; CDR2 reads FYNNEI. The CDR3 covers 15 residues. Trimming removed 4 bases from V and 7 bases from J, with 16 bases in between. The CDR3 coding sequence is TGTGCCAGCAGTGGCCCAGGTCTACTGAGTGAAAAACTGTTTTTT. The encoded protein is CASSGPGLLSEKLFF.

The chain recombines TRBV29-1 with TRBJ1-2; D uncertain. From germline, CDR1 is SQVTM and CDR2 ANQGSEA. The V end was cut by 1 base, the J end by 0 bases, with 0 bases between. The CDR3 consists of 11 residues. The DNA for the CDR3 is TGCAGCGTTGAAGCTAACTATGGCTACACCTTC. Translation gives CSVEANYGYTF.

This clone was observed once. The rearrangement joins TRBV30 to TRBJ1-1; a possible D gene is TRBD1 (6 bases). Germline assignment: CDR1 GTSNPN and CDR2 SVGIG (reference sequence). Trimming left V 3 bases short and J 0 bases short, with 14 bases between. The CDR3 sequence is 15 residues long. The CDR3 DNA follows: TGTGCCTGGAGGCCCAGGGGTCCTGTGAACACTGAAGCTTTCTTT. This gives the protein CAWRPRGPVNTEAFF.

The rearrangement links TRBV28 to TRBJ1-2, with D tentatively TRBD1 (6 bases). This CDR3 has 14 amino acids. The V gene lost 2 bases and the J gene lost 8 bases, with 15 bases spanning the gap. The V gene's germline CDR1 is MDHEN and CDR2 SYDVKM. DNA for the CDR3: TGTGCCAGCAGTTTAGAGGGGGGCTTGGGAGGCTACACCTTC. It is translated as CASSLEGGLGGYTF.

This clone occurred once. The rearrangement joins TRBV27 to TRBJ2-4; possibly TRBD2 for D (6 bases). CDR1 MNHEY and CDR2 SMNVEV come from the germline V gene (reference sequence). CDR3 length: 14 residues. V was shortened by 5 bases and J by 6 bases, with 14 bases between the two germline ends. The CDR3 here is CASSPLEGANIQYF. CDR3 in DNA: TGTGCCAGCAGTCCTTTGGAGGGAGCAAACATTCAGTACTTC.

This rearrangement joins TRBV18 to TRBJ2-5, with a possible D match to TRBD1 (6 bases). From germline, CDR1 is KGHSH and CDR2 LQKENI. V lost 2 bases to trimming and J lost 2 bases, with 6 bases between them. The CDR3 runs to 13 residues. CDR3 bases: TGTGCCAGCTCACCAGACAGGCAAGAGACCCAGTACTTC. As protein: CASSPDRQETQYF.

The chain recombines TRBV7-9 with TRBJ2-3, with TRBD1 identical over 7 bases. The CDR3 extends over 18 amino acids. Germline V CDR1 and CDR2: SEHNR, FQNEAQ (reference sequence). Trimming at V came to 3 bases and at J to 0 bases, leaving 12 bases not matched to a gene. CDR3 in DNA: TGTGCCAGCAGCTTCGCCCTAGGGGGCCCGTCTAGCACAGATACGCAGTATTTT. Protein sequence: CASSFALGGPSSTDTQYF.